Only a few counts were recorded for the clone carrying this T cell receptor (beta chain). Its specificity is not known. The sample belongs to a study of CD8+ T cells in alopecia areata. At the level of the study: Tofacitinib was taken orally by treated patients, and the dose was 5 to 10 mg twice daily. Broader study findings: Shared TCR sequences were less clear between patients than in mice, possibly partly from HLA diversity.

Isolation of CD4+ and CD8+ T cells from PBMCs was achieved by sorting. Extracted RNA was reverse transcribed, and the resulting cDNA served as sequencing template. Profiling relied on immunoSEQ multiplex PCR, and the TCRdb table lists in-frame clones only, not all of them. The top ten clones hold around 19% of a sample with some 130,000 clones, about 46% of them seen once. In germline, CDR1 is LGHNA, CDR2 YSLEER. This CDR3 spans 16 amino acids. With V trimmed by 0 bases and J by 6 bases, 8 bases remained unmatched. The receptor comes from a human donor with alopecia areata. This chain links TRBV4-3 with TRBJ2-1; TRBD2 matches 7 bases. The input for sequencing was CD8+ T cells sorted from blood, taken at week 0. The CDR3 here is CASSQDPSGESNEQFF. In DNA form, the CDR3 reads TGCGCCAGCAGCCAAGATCCAAGCGGGGAGAGCAATGAGCAGTTCTTC.